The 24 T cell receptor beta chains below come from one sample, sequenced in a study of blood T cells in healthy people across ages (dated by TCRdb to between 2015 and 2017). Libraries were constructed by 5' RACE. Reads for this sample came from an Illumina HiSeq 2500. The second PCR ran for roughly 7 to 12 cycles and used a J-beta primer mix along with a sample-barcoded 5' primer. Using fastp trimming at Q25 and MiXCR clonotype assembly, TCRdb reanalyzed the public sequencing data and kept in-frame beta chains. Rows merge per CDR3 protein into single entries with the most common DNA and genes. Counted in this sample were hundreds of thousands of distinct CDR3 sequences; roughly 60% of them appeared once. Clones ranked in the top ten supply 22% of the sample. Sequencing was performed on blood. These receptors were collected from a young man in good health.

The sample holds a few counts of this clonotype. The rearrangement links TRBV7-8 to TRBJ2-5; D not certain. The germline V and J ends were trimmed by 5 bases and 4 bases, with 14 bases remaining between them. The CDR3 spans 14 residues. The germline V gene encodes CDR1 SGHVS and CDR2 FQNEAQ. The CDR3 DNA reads TGTGCCAGCAGCCCGGACGGGCTCCCAGAGACCCAGTACTTC. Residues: CASSPDGLPETQYF.

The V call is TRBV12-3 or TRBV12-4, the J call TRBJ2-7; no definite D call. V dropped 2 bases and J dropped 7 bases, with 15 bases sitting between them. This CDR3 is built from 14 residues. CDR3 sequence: CASSLLGQRGEQYF. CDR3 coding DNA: TGTGCCAGCAGTTTATTGGGTCAGAGAGGAGAGCAGTACTTC.

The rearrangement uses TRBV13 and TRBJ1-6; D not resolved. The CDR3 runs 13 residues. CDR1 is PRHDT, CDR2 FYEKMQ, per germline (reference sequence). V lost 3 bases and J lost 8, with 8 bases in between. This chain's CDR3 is CASSFLRDSPLHF. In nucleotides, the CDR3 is TGTGCCAGCAGCTTTCTACGAGATTCACCCCTCCACTTT.

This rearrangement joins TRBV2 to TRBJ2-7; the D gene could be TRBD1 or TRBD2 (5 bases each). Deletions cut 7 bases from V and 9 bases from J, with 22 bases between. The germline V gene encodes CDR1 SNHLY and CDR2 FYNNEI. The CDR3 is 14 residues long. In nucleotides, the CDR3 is TGTGCCAGCAACGAGGCCTCAACCGGTGGGGGGCAGTACTTC. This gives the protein CASNEASTGGGQYF.

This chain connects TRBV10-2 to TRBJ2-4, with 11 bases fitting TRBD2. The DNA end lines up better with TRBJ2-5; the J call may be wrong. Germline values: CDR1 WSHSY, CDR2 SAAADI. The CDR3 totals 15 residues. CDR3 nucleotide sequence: TGCGCCAGCAGTTGGGGGACTAGCGGTAGAGAGACCCAGTACTTC. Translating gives CASSWGTSGRETQYF.

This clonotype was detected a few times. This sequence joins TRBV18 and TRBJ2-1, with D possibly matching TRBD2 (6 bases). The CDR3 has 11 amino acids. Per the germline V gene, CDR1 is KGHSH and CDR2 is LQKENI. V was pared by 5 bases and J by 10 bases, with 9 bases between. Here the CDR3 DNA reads TGTGCCAGCTCAAGCCGGGGGGAGCAGTTCTTC. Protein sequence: CASSSRGEQFF.

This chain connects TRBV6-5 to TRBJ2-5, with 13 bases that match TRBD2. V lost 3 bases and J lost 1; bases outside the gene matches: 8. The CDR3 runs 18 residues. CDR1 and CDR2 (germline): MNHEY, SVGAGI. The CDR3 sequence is CASSYTGLAGASQETQYF. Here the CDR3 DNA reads TGTGCCAGCAGTTATACCGGACTAGCGGGGGCTTCCCAAGAGACCCAGTACTTC.

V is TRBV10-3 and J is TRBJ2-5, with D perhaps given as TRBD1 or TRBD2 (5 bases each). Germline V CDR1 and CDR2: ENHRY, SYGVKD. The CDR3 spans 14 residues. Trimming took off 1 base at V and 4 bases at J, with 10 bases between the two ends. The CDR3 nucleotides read TGTGCCATCAGTGAGTGGGGACCGAGAGAGACCCAGTACTTC. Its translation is CAISEWGPRETQYF.

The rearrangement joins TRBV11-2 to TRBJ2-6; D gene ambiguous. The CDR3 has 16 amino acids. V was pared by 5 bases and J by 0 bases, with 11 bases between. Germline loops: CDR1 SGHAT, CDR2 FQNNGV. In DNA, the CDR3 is TGTGCCAGCAGCCCAACCGCACCCTCTGGGGCCAACGTCCTGACTTTC. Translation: CASSPTAPSGANVLTF.

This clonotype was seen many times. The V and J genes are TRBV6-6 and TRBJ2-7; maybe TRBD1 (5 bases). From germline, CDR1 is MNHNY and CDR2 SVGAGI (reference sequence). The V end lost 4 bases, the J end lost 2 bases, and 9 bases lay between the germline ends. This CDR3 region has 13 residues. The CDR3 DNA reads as TGTGCCAGCAGTTGGACAAGCACCTACGAGCAGTACTTC. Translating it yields CASSWTSTYEQYF.

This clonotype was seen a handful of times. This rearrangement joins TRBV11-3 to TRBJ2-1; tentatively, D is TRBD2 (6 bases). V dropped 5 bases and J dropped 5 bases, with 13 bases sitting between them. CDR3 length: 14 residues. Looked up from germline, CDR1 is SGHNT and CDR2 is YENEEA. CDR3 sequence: CASSHGGSDNEQFF. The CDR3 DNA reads TGTGCCAGCAGCCACGGGGGATCCGACAATGAGCAGTTCTTC.

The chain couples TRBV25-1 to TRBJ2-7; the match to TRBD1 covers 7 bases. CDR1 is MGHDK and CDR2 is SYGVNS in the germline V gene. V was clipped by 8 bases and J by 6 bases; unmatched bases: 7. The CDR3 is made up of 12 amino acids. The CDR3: CASATGAGEQYF. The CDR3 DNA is TGTGCCAGCGCAACAGGGGCAGGCGAGCAGTACTTC.

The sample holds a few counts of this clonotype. CDR3 sequence (DNA): TGTGCCAGCAGTACCTGGGGTAGCGGGGTCTACGAGCAGTACTTC. Translating it yields CASSTWGSGVYEQYF. The rearrangement uses TRBV27 and TRBJ2-7; 8 bases are shared with TRBD2. Germline V gene lookup returns CDR1 MNHEY and CDR2 SMNVEV (reference sequence). CDR3 size: 15 residues. Trimming took 5 bases from V and 3 from J; bases not matched to a gene: 9.

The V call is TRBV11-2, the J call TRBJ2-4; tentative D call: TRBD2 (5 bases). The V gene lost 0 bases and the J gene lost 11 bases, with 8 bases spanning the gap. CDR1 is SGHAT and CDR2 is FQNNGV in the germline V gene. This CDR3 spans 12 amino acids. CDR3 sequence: CASSLDGGLQYF. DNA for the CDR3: TGTGCCAGCAGCTTAGATGGAGGACTTCAGTACTTC.

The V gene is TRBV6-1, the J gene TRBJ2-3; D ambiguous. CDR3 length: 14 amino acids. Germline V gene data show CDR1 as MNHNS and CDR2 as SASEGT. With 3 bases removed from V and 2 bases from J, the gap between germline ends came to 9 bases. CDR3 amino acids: CASSEQVHTDTQYF. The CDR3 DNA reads TGTGCCAGCAGTGAGCAGGTGCACACAGATACGCAGTATTTT.

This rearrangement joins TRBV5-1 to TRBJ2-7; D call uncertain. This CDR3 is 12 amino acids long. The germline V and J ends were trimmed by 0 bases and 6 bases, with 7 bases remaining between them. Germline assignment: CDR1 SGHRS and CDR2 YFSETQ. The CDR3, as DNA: TGCGCCAGCAGCTTGGACGGTCTCGAGCAGTACTTC. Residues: CASSLDGLEQYF.

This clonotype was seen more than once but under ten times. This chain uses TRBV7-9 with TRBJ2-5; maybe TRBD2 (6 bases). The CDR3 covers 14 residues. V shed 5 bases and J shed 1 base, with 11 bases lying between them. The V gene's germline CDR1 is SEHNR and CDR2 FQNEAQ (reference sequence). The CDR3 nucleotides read TGTGCCAGCAGCGCCCCGGGAGCCCAAGAGACCCAGTACTTC. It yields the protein CASSAPGAQETQYF.

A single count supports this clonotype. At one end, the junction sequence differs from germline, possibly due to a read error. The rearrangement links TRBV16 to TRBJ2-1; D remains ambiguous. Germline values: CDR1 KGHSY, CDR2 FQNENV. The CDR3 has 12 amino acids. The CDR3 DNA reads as TGTGCCGGCAGCCCCGACCACAATGAGCAGTTCTTC. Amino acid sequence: CAGSPDHNEQFF.

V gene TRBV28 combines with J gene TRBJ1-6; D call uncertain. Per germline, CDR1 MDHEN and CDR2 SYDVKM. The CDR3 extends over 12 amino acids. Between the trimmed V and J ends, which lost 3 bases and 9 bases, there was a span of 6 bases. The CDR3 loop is CASSFISSPLHF. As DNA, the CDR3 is TGTGCCAGCAGTTTTATTTCTTCACCCCTCCACTTT.

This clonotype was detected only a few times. In nucleotides, the CDR3 is TGCGCCAGCGGATTTCTAGCGGGAGAACAGACCCAGTACTTC. It translates to CASGFLAGEQTQYF. The chain is built from TRBV5-1 and TRBJ2-7, with 10 bases lining up with TRBD2. The assigned J gene may be wrong: the sequence end matches TRBJ2-5 better. Germline CDR1 reads SGHRS; CDR2 reads YFSETQ. There are 14 residues in the CDR3.

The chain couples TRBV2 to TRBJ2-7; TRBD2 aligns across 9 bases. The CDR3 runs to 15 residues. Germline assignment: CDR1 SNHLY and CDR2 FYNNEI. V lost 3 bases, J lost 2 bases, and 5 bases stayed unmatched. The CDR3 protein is CASSDVAGGAYEQYF. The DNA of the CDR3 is TGTGCCAGCAGTGATGTGGCGGGAGGGGCCTACGAGCAGTACTTC. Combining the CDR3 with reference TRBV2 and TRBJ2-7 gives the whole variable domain EPEVTQTPSHQVTQMGQEVILRCVPISNHLYFYWYRQILGQKVEFLVSFYNNEISEKSEIFDDQFSVERPDGSNFTLKIRSTKLEDSAMYFCASSDVAGGAYEQYFGPGTRLTVT.

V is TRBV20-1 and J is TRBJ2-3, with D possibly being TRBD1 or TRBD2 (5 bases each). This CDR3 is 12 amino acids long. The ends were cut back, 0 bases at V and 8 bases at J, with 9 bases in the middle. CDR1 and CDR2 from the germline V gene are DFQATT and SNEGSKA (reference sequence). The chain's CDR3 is CSARDRGGTQYF. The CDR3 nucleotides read TGCAGTGCTAGAGATCGTGGGGGTACGCAGTATTTT.

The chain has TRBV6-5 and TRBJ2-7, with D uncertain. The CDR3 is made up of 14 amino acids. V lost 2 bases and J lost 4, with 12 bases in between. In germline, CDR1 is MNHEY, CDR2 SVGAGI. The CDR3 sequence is CASSYREGFYEQYF. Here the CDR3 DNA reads TGTGCCAGCAGTTACAGGGAAGGGTTTTACGAGCAGTACTTC.

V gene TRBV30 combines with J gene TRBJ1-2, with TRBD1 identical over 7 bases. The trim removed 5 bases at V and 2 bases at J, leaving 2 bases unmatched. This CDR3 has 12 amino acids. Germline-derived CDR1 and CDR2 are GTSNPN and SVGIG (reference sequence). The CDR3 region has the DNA TGTGCCTGGTCGGGACAGAACTATGGCTACACCTTC. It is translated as CAWSGQNYGYTF.